This T cell receptor beta chain was captured in a study of shared clonotypes between healthy human individuals. The table came from immunoSEQ multiplex PCR; TCRdb's copy has only in-frame clones and leaves some out. This sample carries around 1,100,000 clones, approximately 75% of them seen once, and the ten largest clones take approximately 0.9%. Study-level results: Sample collection involved blood only; tissue repertoires are likely different.

Germline trimming cut 7 bases from V and 5 bases from J; bases unmatched to any gene: 11. The germline CDR1 and CDR2 sequences are MDHEN and SYDVKM. This CDR3 comprises 14 residues. In regard to this clone: Its antigen is not identified.

This receptor was taken from a man younger than 35 in good health. Some clones in this sample may be carry-over from other donors' samples. The specimen sequenced was memory CD4+ T cells from PBMCs. As to subset: CD45RA-negative fraction. This chain connects TRBV28 to TRBJ2-7; the match to TRBD1 covers 7 bases. In nucleotides, the CDR3 is TGTGCCAGCAACCAGGGGCTAGGGGGCGACGAGCAGTACTTC. Its translation: CASNQGLGGDEQYF.